Shown below are 29 T cell receptor beta chains from a single sample sequenced in a study of human T cells and chemical hapten exposure. The time point denotes: patch test 2, 6 weeks after DPC sensitization. Treatment indicated: therapeutic diphenylcyclopropenone sensitization with weekly scalp DPC. TCRdb used MiXCR to reprocess the RACE reads, holding one entry per CDR3 protein. The data contain some 80,000 distinct CDR3 sequences, roughly 10% of them singletons. The sequenced sample was whole blood, obtained in connection with sensitization to the hapten diphenylcyclopropenone (DPC). Source of these receptors: a woman between 25 and 40 years old with alopecia areata. Some clones in this sample may be carry-over from other donors' samples.

This chain links TRBV19 with TRBJ2-6; the match to TRBD1 covers 9 bases. Germline assignment: CDR1 LNHDA and CDR2 SQIVND (reference sequence). This CDR3 contains 18 residues. V trimming: 4 bases; J trimming: 1 base; junction bases outside the gene matches: 8. CDR3 bases: TGTGCCAGTAGTAGGGACAGGGCCCGAACGTCTGGGGCCAACGTCCTGACTTTC. Protein sequence: CASSRDRARTSGANVLTF.

This clonotype was picked up a small number of times. The chain recombines TRBV28 with TRBJ2-1; D unresolved. Trimming removed 6 bases from V and 7 bases from J, with 10 bases in between. CDR1 and CDR2 (germline): MDHEN, SYDVKM. This CDR3 is 12 amino acids long. The CDR3 nucleotides read TGTGCCAGCAGGGTGTGGAGTAATGAGCAGTTCTTC. The encoded protein is CASRVWSNEQFF.

The V call is TRBV12-2, the J call TRBJ1-5; the D call of TRBD1 is as the table states it, not checked on the DNA. TRBV12-2 is deemed a pseudogene. The CDR3 is 20 residues long. CDR3 sequence reads: CASRPTLGRGSGNGNQPQHF. As DNA, the CDR3 is TGTGCAAGTCGCCCAACCCTTGGCAGGGGATCGGGGAATGGCAATCAGCCCCAGCATTTT.

In this sample, this clonotype turned up many times. The genes are TRBV20-1 and TRBJ1-5, with D possibly TRBD1 on 6 matching bases. V lost 6 bases, J lost 1 base, and 16 bases lay in between. The CDR3 contains 15 residues. Germline-derived CDR1 and CDR2 are DFQATT and SNEGSKA (reference sequence). DNA for the CDR3: TGCAGTGCACAAAAGGGGGGGCCGAGCAATCAGCCCCAGCATTTT. Amino acids: CSAQKGGPSNQPQHF.

The V and J genes are TRBV5-5 and TRBJ1-1; D is unresolved. The CDR3 is made up of 15 amino acids. Between the trimmed V and J ends, which lost 1 base and 3 bases, there was a span of 13 bases. CDR1 SGHKS and CDR2 YYEKEE come from the germline V gene (reference sequence). CDR3 DNA sequence: TGTGCCAGCAGCTTGCGGCCCGAGGTATACACTGAAGCTTTCTTT. As protein: CASSLRPEVYTEAFF.

At least ten counts were recorded for this clonotype. The chain couples TRBV6-4 to TRBJ2-3; D remains ambiguous. Germline CDR1 is MRHNA and CDR2 is SNTAGT. The CDR3 sequence is 15 residues long. Trimming shortened V by 6 bases and J by 3 bases, and 16 bases separated the two germline ends. CDR3 sequence reads: CASSQDGYPTDTQYF. CDR3 nucleotide sequence: TGTGCCAGCAGCCAAGACGGGTATCCTACAGATACGCAGTATTTT.

This clonotype came up a few times. A much larger clone differs by one base, so this may be a read error. V and J are TRBV12-3 or TRBV12-4 and TRBJ2-7; 10 bases match TRBD2. The CDR3 totals 13 residues. The chain's CDR3 is CVSRTSGTYEQYF. The CDR3 region has the DNA TGTGTCAGCCGGACTAGCGGAACCTACGAGCAGTACTTC.

In this sample, this clonotype turned up a few times. The rearrangement links TRBV29-1 to TRBJ2-1; 9 bases are shared with TRBD1. In germline, CDR1 is SQVTM, CDR2 ANQGSEA. The CDR3 has 14 amino acids. J was trimmed by 6 bases and V by 7 bases; bases with no gene match: 10. In DNA form, the CDR3 reads TGCAGCGGTTTGGCGGGACAGGGAGGCAATGAGCAGTTCTTC. Protein: CSGLAGQGGNEQFF.

This clonotype has only a few counts. The junction departs from germline at one end; a sequencing error may be responsible. CDR3 bases: TGTGTCAGCAGCTTGGCAAACAGGGGGCGTTCACCCCTCCACTTT. Protein product: CVSSLANRGRSPLHF. The rearrangement uses TRBV11-3 and TRBJ1-6, with TRBD1 matching over 9 bases. The CDR3 length is 15 residues. Per the germline V gene, CDR1 is SGHNT and CDR2 is YENEEA.

The CDR3 loop is CSVEPGLSNTIYF. As DNA, the CDR3 is TGCAGCGTTGAGCCAGGCTTATCGAACACCATATATTTT. The chain uses TRBV29-1 and TRBJ1-3; unclear D gene. CDR1 and CDR2 (germline): SQVTM, ANQGSEA. This CDR3 has 13 amino acids. V was clipped by 3 bases and J by 7 bases, with 13 bases between them.

This clonotype has more than one count but fewer than ten. The chain is built from TRBV2 and TRBJ2-1; tentative D call: TRBD2 (6 bases). V lost 7 bases and J lost 10, with 8 bases in between. The CDR3 runs to 10 residues. Germline V gene sequence: CDR1 SNHLY, CDR2 FYNNEI. DNA for the CDR3: TGTGCCAGCACTGGGGGGGAGCAGTTCTTC. Its protein is CASTGGEQFF.

The table lists this clonotype with many counts. The chain recombines TRBV14 with TRBJ2-1, with 7 nucleotides matching TRBD2. The V segment lost 1 base and the J segment 3 bases; nucleotides outside the gene matches: 12. The CDR3 totals 18 residues. The V gene's germline CDR1 is SGHDN and CDR2 FVKESK. As DNA, the CDR3 is TGTGCCAGCAGCCAAGGCGGTAAAGCGGGACGCTACTACAATGAGCAGTTCTTC. The encoded protein is CASSQGGKAGRYYNEQFF.

This clonotype was seen a few times. The chain recombines TRBV19 with TRBJ1-1, with 10 bases fitting TRBD1. The V and J ends lost 3 bases and 1 base, in that order; junction bases with no gene match: 5. The germline CDR1 and CDR2 sequences are LNHDA and SQIVND (reference sequence). The CDR3 extends over 16 amino acids. The CDR3 spells CASSIGTGVANTEAFF. In DNA form, the CDR3 reads TGTGCCAGTAGTATCGGGACAGGGGTGGCGAACACTGAAGCTTTCTTT. Filled out from reference TRBV19 and TRBJ1-1, the complete variable domain reads DGGITQSPKYLFRKEGQNVTLSCEQNLNHDAMYWYRQDPGQGLRLIYYSQIVNDFQKGDIAEGYSVSREKKESFPLTVTSAQKNPTAFYLCASSIGTGVANTEAFFGQGTRLTVV.

This clonotype occurred many times. V and J are TRBV21-1 and TRBJ1-1; the DNA was not used to check the table's D call, TRBD1. TRBV21-1 corresponds to a pseudogene. This CDR3 has 17 residues. DNA for the CDR3: TGTGCCAGCAGCAAAAGGGCATGGGACAGGGGGTACACTGAAGCTTTCTTT. It encodes CASSKRAWDRGYTEAFF.

The genes are TRBV29-1 and TRBJ2-5, with 9 bases that match TRBD2. V shed 6 bases, J shed 2 bases, and the junction held 7 bases outside the gene matches. Germline V gives CDR1 SQVTM, CDR2 ANQGSEA. CDR3 length equals 14 residues. The chain's CDR3 is CSVIRTSGQETQYF. The CDR3 DNA reads TGCAGCGTGATCCGAACTAGCGGGCAAGAGACCCAGTACTTC.

This clonotype was detected many times. This chain connects TRBV7-2 to TRBJ1-5; D not certain. The CDR3 consists of 14 residues. V dropped 1 base and J dropped 3 bases, with 7 bases sitting between them. Germline V CDR1 and CDR2: SGHTA, FQGNSA. CDR3 sequence (DNA): TGTGCCAGCAGCTTAGGACATAACAATCAGCCCCAGCATTTT. It yields the protein CASSLGHNNQPQHF.

This clonotype was seen many times. The rearrangement links TRBV28 to TRBJ2-7; 7 nucleotides match TRBD1. In germline, CDR1 is MDHEN, CDR2 SYDVKM. V gave up 6 bases and J gave up 3 bases; unmatched junction bases: 11. The CDR3 covers 15 residues. The CDR3 sequence: CASSVGGLGVYEQYF. CDR3 DNA: TGTGCCAGCAGCGTAGGGGGCCTGGGCGTCTACGAGCAGTACTTC.

The rearrangement joins TRBV12-3 or TRBV12-4 to TRBJ1-5; 7 bases align to TRBD1. This CDR3 is built from 15 residues. Trimming at V came to 8 bases and at J to 6 bases, leaving 13 bases not matched to a gene. The CDR3 DNA reads TGTGCCAGCCACAGGGGCGAGGAGTTGAGTCAGCCCCAGCATTTT. Translated, it gives CASHRGEELSQPQHF.

This clonotype was seen ten or more times. The rearrangement joins TRBV11-3 to TRBJ2-1, with D tentatively TRBD2 (6 bases). Germline assignment: CDR1 SGHNT and CDR2 YENEEA. This CDR3 contains 16 residues. V lost 1 base to trimming and J lost 4 bases, with 14 bases between them. DNA for the CDR3: TGTGCCAGCAGCTTAGGGACCGGGAGTGGATACAATGAGCAGTTCTTC. It translates to CASSLGTGSGYNEQFF.

V is TRBV3-1 and J is TRBJ2-7; D not certain. Germline V gives CDR1 LGHDT, CDR2 YNNKEL (reference sequence). Trimming took 1 base from V and 5 from J, leaving 3 bases between them. CDR3 length equals 11 residues. CDR3 protein: CASSQVHEQYF. CDR3 bases: TGTGCCAGCAGCCAAGTACACGAGCAGTACTTC.

This clonotype was seen repeatedly, ten times or more. V is TRBV12-3 or TRBV12-4 and J is TRBJ1-5, with a weak D call TRBD1 (6 bases). The CDR3 is 15 amino acids. Between the trimmed V and J ends, which lost 1 base and 5 bases, there was a span of 12 bases. CDR3 nucleotide sequence: TGTGCCAGCAGTTTAGGGGGGCCCAGGGATCAGCCCCAGCATTTT. Translated, it gives CASSLGGPRDQPQHF.

This clonotype was found once. The chain carries TRBV9 and TRBJ1-3; the D gene is possibly TRBD1 (6 bases). V was cut by 3 bases and J by 4 bases, with 20 bases left in between. Germline-derived CDR1 and CDR2 are SGDLS and YYNGEE. This CDR3 has 17 residues. The CDR3 region is CASSGALNRASGNTIYF. The CDR3 DNA reads as TGTGCCAGCAGCGGAGCTTTGAACAGGGCTAGCGGAAACACCATATATTTT.

This clonotype came up many times. The chain combines TRBV29-1 with TRBJ2-1; D is unclear. CDR3 size: 13 residues. CDR1 and CDR2 (germline): SQVTM, ANQGSEA. V was clipped by 7 bases and J by 6 bases, with 16 bases between them. CDR3 coding DNA: TGCAGCGCACGGGCCACTTTATCCAATGAGCAGTTCTTC. Its translation is CSARATLSNEQFF.

The chain carries TRBV6-2 or TRBV6-3 and TRBJ2-7, with TRBD1 matching over 9 bases. Germline lookup yields CDR1 MNHEY and CDR2 SVGEGT. The CDR3 is 14 residues long. V gave up 4 bases and J gave up 6 bases; unmatched junction bases: 7. The CDR3 nucleotides are TGTGCCAGCAGTTTACGGGGACAGGGCGCCGAGCAGTACTTC. Its translation: CASSLRGQGAEQYF.

The table lists this clonotype with a few counts. The gene calls are TRBV20-1 and TRBJ2-3; no definite D call. Per germline, CDR1 DFQATT and CDR2 SNEGSKA (reference sequence). This CDR3 spans 16 amino acids. Trimming stripped 1 base from V and 3 bases from J, with 17 bases between. CDR3 nucleotide sequence: TGCAGTGCTAGAGGAGGTGGCCCGGTCAGGACAGATACGCAGTATTTT. Protein product: CSARGGGPVRTDTQYF.

The sample holds a few counts of this clonotype. The chain links TRBV4-2 to TRBJ1-1; possibly TRBD1 for D (5 bases). The V gene's germline CDR1 is LGHNA and CDR2 YNFKEQ. Between the trimmed V and J ends, which lost 0 bases and 0 bases, there was a span of 17 bases. The CDR3 has 18 amino acids. CDR3: CASSQEGVLGELNTEAFF. In DNA form, the CDR3 reads TGTGCCAGCAGCCAAGAAGGGGTTTTAGGGGAGCTGAACACTGAAGCTTTCTTT.

This clonotype was seen a few times. The CDR3: CSASRQGENSPLHF. In DNA form, the CDR3 reads TGCAGTGCTAGTAGGCAGGGGGAGAATTCACCCCTCCACTTT. J is TRBJ1-6 and V is TRBV20-1; 7 bases map to TRBD1. Trimming took 3 bases from V and 7 from J; bases not matched to a gene: 6. Looked up from germline, CDR1 is DFQATT and CDR2 is SNEGSKA (reference sequence). This CDR3 has 14 amino acids.

The chain links TRBV24-1 to TRBJ2-1; a weak D match, TRBD2 (5 bases). This CDR3 has 13 residues. Deletions cut 9 bases from V and 8 bases from J, with 16 bases between. The V gene's germline CDR1 is KGHDR and CDR2 SFDVKD. This CDR3 is CATQRTLRDEQFF. CDR3 DNA sequence: TGTGCCACCCAGCGGACGCTTAGGGATGAGCAGTTCTTC.

There are many counts of this clonotype. The V call is TRBV4-1, the J call TRBJ1-2; no clear D gene. Trimming took 3 bases from V and 8 from J, leaving 10 bases between them. Germline-derived CDR1 and CDR2 are MGHRA and YSYEKL. The CDR3 has 12 amino acids. CDR3: CASSHTAGGYTF. As DNA, the CDR3 is TGCGCCAGCAGCCATACAGCAGGAGGCTACACCTTC.